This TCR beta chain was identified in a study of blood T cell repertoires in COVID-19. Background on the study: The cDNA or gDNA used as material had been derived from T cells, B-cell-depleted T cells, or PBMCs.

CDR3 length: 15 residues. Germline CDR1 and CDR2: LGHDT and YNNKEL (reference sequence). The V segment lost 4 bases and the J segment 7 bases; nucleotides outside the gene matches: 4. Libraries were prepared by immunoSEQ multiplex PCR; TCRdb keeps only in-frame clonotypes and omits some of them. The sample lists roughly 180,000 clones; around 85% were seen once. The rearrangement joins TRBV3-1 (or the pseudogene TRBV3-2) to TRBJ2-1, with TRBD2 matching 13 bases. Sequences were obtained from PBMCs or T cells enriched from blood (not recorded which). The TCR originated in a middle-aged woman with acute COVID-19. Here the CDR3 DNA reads TGTGCCAGCAGCCGGGGACTAGCGGGAAGTAATGAGCAGTTCTTC. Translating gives CASSRGLAGSNEQFF.